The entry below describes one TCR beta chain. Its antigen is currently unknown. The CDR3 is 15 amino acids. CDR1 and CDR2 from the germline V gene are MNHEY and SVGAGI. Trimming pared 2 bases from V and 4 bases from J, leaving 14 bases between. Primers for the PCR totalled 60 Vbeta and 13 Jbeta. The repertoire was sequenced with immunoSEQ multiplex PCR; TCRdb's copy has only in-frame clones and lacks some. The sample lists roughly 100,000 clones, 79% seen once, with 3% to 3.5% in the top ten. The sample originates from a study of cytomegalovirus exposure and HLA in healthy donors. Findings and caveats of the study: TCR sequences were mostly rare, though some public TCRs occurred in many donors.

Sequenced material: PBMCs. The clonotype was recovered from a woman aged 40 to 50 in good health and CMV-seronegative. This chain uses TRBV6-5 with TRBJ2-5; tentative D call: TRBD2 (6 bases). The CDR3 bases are TGTGCCAGCAGTTACGCCCCCGGGAGCGGAGAGACCCAGTACTTC. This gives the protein CASSYAPGSGETQYF.